A selection of T cell receptor beta chains follows, all from one sample in a study of response to subunit inactivated influenza vaccine. TCRdb recomputed calls from the RT-PCR reads with MiXCR, one row per CDR3 protein. The profile shows 150,000 to 200,000 distinct CDR3 sequences, approximately 12% of them singletons. The same data also contributed to another study, on T cells expressing NK-cell markers.

The input for sequencing was CD8+ T cells sorted from PBMCs, taken roughly 13 days after vaccination. These receptors were taken from a man between 50 and 59 years old who received an inactivated influenza vaccine. Each CDR3 is given with its conserved first and last residue. The D gene is left open where the match is weak. The size field is filled for only some rows; it gives once, few, many or a size class.

d_gene	abundance	v_gene	j_gene	CDR3nt	CDR3aa
TRBD1	few	TRBV20-1	TRBJ1-5	TGCAGTGCTAGAGATCACAGGGGGCGACAGCCCCAGCATTTT	CSARDHRGRQPQHF
TRBD2	NA	TRBV2	TRBJ2-2	TGTGCCAGCAGTGGACTAGCGGGGATCACCGGGGAGCTGTTTTTT	CASSGLAGITGELFF
NA	NA	TRBV4-3	TRBJ2-1	TGCGCCAGCAGCCAAGTCTGGACTACCAACAATGAGCAGTTCTTC	CASSQVWTTNNEQFF
NA	NA	TRBV19	TRBJ2-3	TGTGCCAGTAGCCCTACCCCAACAAACACAGATACGCAGTATTTT	CASSPTPTNTDTQYF
NA	NA	TRBV2	TRBJ2-5	TGTGCCAGCCAAGACAAGAAGATCGGGGCCCAGTACTTC	CASQDKKIGAQYF
NA	NA	TRBV4-3	TRBJ1-5	TGCGCCAGCAGCCAAGATGAACGGGCCTATCAGCCCCAGCATTTT	CASSQDERAYQPQHF
TRBD2	NA	TRBV27	TRBJ2-1	TGTGCCAGCAGTGTACTTGGGACTAGCGGGAGTTACAATGAGCAGTTCTTC	CASSVLGTSGSYNEQFF
NA	NA	TRBV7-7	TRBJ2-3	TGTGCTAGCAGCCCCTTGGGTGTTCGGACAGATACGCAGTATTTT	CASSPLGVRTDTQYF
NA	NA	TRBV4-2	TRBJ1-1	TGTGCCAGCAGCCAAGATACTCCCACGGTAGGGAGTGGCACTGAAGCTTTCTTT	CASSQDTPTVGSGTEAFF
TRBD1	NA	TRBV6-2/TRBV6-3	TRBJ2-7	TGTGCCAGCACCCCCCGGGACAGGGGGCGCGAGCAGTACTTC	CASTPRDRGREQYF
NA	NA	TRBV4-1	TRBJ1-4	TGCGCCAGCAGCCAAGTACAGGGATGGGAAAAACTGTTTTTT	CASSQVQGWEKLFF
NA	many	TRBV7-9	TRBJ2-2	TGTGCCAGGACGAGGGAAGGCACCGGGGAGCTGTTTTTT	CARTREGTGELFF
NA	NA	TRBV12-5	TRBJ2-1	TGTGCTAGTACCCTGGGGGAGAGCTCCTACAATGAGCAGTTCTTC	CASTLGESSYNEQFF
NA	NA	TRBV9	TRBJ2-2	TGTGCCAGCAGCTTCAGGACAGAGGAAAACAGCCCGACCGGGGAGCTGTTTTTT	CASSFRTEENSPTGELFF
TRBD2	few	TRBV15	TRBJ2-5	TGTGCCACCAGCAGTTCCGCGTCACTAGCGGGGTTGGAGACCCAGTACTTC	CATSSSASLAGLETQYF
NA	NA	TRBV12-3/TRBV12-4	TRBJ1-2	TGTGCCAGCAGTTTGGGCATGGGACTCTATGGCTACACCTTC	CASSLGMGLYGYTF
NA	NA	TRBV24-1	TRBJ2-3	TGTGCCACCAGTGCACGTACAGATACGCAGTATTTT	CATSARTDTQYF